These 15 T cell receptor beta chains originate from one sample sequenced in a study of cytomegalovirus exposure and HLA in healthy donors. The PCR ran on 60 Vbeta and 13 Jbeta primers. The data were produced by immunoSEQ multiplex PCR, yet TCRdb's version contains in-frame clones alone and is incomplete. Recorded here are approximately 30,000 clones; the top ten clones represent about 3%. The sequencing sample was made of PBMCs. These TCRs come from a woman aged 40 to 50 in good health and CMV-seropositive.

The rearrangement uses TRBV9 and TRBJ1-1, with TRBD1 matching over 8 bases. The CDR3 is 13 amino acids. Germline CDR1 is SGDLS and CDR2 is YYNGEE. Trimming cost V 4 bases and J 11 bases; bases outside gene matches: 10. The CDR3 is CASSKGGQAAAFF. Here the CDR3 DNA reads TGTGCCAGCAGCAAGGGGGGACAGGCCGCGGCTTTCTTT.

The rearrangement joins TRBV13 to TRBJ1-1, with no clear D. Trimming pared 5 bases from V and 1 base from J, leaving 17 bases between. The germline gives CDR1 PRHDT, CDR2 FYEKMQ (reference sequence). CDR3 size: 16 residues. The CDR3 is CASSRTATPQNTEAFF. The CDR3 DNA sequence: TGTGCCAGCAGCCGGACTGCCACCCCGCAGAACACTGAAGCTTTCTTT.

The V gene is TRBV30, the J gene TRBJ1-1; D uncertain. Germline lookup yields CDR1 GTSNPN and CDR2 SVGIG (reference sequence). The CDR3 has 16 residues. V dropped 5 bases and J dropped 5 bases, with 24 bases sitting between them. Here the CDR3 DNA reads TGTGCCTGGGCCCCCCTAGGTGAGGGTTCGTGGACTGAAGCTTTCTTT. Protein: CAWAPLGEGSWTEAFF.

Here the CDR3 DNA reads TGTGCCAGCAGCTCGACCTCAGGGGGCGGGACTGAAGCTTTCTTT. It translates to CASSSTSGGGTEAFF. The chain combines TRBV5-4 with TRBJ1-1; 8 positions agree with TRBD1. After removal of 3 bases from V and 5 bases from J, the junction contained 9 bases not matched to a gene. CDR1 and CDR2 from the germline V gene are SGHNT and YYREEE (reference sequence). The CDR3 runs 15 residues. Using reference TRBV5-4 and TRBJ1-1 for the parts outside the CDR3, the full variable domain is ETGVTQSPTHLIKTRGQQVTLRCSSQSGHNTVSWYQQALGQGPQFIFQYYREEENGRGNFPPRFSGLQFPNYSSELNVNALELDDSALYLCASSSTSGGGTEAFFGQGTRLTVV.

The chain uses TRBV27 and TRBJ1-6; 7 bases map to TRBD1. CDR3 length: 15 amino acids. The V gene's germline CDR1 is MNHEY and CDR2 SMNVEV (reference sequence). The V gene end was trimmed by 6 bases and the J gene end by 6 bases; junction bases not matched to a gene: 8. CDR3 in DNA: TGTGCCAGCAGATCCCGACAGGGACTTAATTCACCCCTCCACTTT. This gives the protein CASRSRQGLNSPLHF.

DNA for the CDR3: TGTGCCAGCAGCCAAGATATACAGGGAACTGAAGCTTTCTTT. Protein: CASSQDIQGTEAFF. The rearrangement uses TRBV4-2 and TRBJ1-1; a weak D match, TRBD1 (6 bases). Germline assignment: CDR1 LGHNA and CDR2 YNFKEQ. With 0 bases removed from V and 5 bases from J, the gap between germline ends came to 10 bases. The CDR3 totals 14 residues.

The V and J genes are TRBV6-1 and TRBJ2-2; weak D call: TRBD1 (6 bases). There are 15 residues in the CDR3. With 7 bases removed from V and 5 bases from J, the gap between germline ends came to 17 bases. Germline loops: CDR1 MNHNS, CDR2 SASEGT. The CDR3 sequence: CASTKRGTQTGELFF. The CDR3 DNA is TGTGCCAGCACCAAAAGAGGGACACAGACCGGGGAGCTGTTTTTT.

This chain uses TRBV5-1 with TRBJ2-2; a weak D match, TRBD1 (5 bases). Trimming took 5 bases from V and 1 from J, leaving 6 bases between them. The CDR3 extends over 13 amino acids. From germline, CDR1 is SGHRS and CDR2 YFSETQ. The CDR3: CASSTGNTGELFF. The CDR3 DNA reads as TGCGCCAGCAGTACAGGGAACACCGGGGAGCTGTTTTTT. The full variable domain, in which reference TRBV5-1 and TRBJ2-2 provide the parts outside the CDR3, is KAGVTQTPRYLIKTRGQQVTLSCSPISGHRSVSWYQQTPGQGLQFLFEYFSETQRNKGNFPGRFSGRQFSNSRSEMNVSTLELGDSALYLCASSTGNTGELFFGEGSRLTVL.

V gene TRBV15 combines with J gene TRBJ1-2; TRBD1 aligns across 8 bases. Germline V lookup: CDR1 LNHNV, CDR2 YYDKDF (reference sequence). CDR3 length equals 14 residues. Germline trimming cut 5 bases from V and 4 bases from J; bases unmatched to any gene: 6. The CDR3 region is CATSDWTGPYGYTF. CDR3 bases: TGTGCCACCAGCGATTGGACAGGGCCCTATGGCTACACCTTC.

This chain uses TRBV4-1 with TRBJ2-1; possible D gene TRBD2, 6 bases. V lost 8 bases, J lost 5 bases, and 25 bases lay in between. From germline, CDR1 is MGHRA and CDR2 YSYEKL. The CDR3 extends over 17 amino acids. As DNA, the CDR3 is TGCGCCAGCGCAAGGGGCGGGATCATAGAGTCCGACAATGAGCAGTTCTTC. Its protein product is CASARGGIIESDNEQFF.

The chain couples TRBV5-1 to TRBJ1-1, with 9 bases aligning to TRBD1. V gave up 4 bases and J gave up 1 base; unmatched junction bases: 8. The CDR3 covers 16 residues. Germline CDR1 SGHRS, CDR2 YFSETQ. CDR3 coding DNA: TGCGCCAGCAGCCTTAGAGGGACAGGGCCGAACACTGAAGCTTTCTTT. Translated: CASSLRGTGPNTEAFF.

The genes are TRBV27 and TRBJ1-2; D is possibly TRBD1 (5 bases). This CDR3 spans 15 amino acids. The ends were cut back, 2 bases at V and 5 bases at J, with 15 bases in the middle. Germline-derived CDR1 and CDR2 are MNHEY and SMNVEV (reference sequence). The CDR3 is CASSLEQGGRYGYTF. Written as DNA, the CDR3 is TGTGCCAGCAGTTTAGAGCAGGGAGGACGATATGGCTACACCTTC.

The chain uses TRBV13 and TRBJ2-7, with 8 nucleotides matching TRBD2. The V and J ends lost 3 bases and 7 bases, in that order; junction bases with no gene match: 8. CDR1 and CDR2 from the germline V gene are PRHDT and FYEKMQ (reference sequence). CDR3 size: 14 residues. In DNA form, the CDR3 reads TGTGCCAGCAGCTTCGGGGGGGAGGGTCGGGAGCAGTACTTC. Translating it yields CASSFGGEGREQYF. Full variable domain (rest looked up from reference TRBV13 and TRBJ2-7): AAGVIQSPRHLIKEKRETATLKCYPIPRHDTVYWYQQGPGQDPQFLISFYEKMQSDKGSIPDRFSAQQFSDYHSELNMSSLELGDSALYFCASSFGGEGREQYFGPGTRLTVT.

With regard to this clone: One end of the junction does not line up with germline, which may come from a read error. The chain combines TRBV19 with TRBJ1-1; D is unresolved. CDR1 is LNHDA and CDR2 is SQIVND in the germline V gene (reference sequence). The CDR3 covers 12 residues. The chain's CDR3 is CASSIEDTEDFF. As DNA, the CDR3 is TGTGCCAGTAGTATTGAAGATACTGAAGATTTCTTT.

This chain links TRBV7-6 with TRBJ2-2; TRBD2 is a possible D gene (6 bases). CDR3 size: 15 residues. Trimming removed 3 bases from V and 3 bases from J, with 11 bases in between. Germline V gene sequence: CDR1 SGHVS, CDR2 FNYEAQ. DNA of the CDR3: TGTGCCAGCAGCTTGTCTAGCGCGTACACCGGGGAGCTGTTTTTT. Its protein is CASSLSSAYTGELFF.